Listed below are T cell receptor beta chains from one sample, sequenced in a study of blood T cell repertoires in COVID-19. Data came from immunoSEQ multiplex PCR; TCRdb stores just in-frame clones and leaves some out. The sample lists 300,000 or so clones, roughly nine tenths seen once, with approximately 2.1% in the top ten. Input material: peripheral blood. These TCRs come from a woman younger than 45 with COVID-19, enrolled during active disease. The CDR3 runs from the conserved cysteine through the conserved F or W. The order of the fields is clone size, V gene, CDR3 protein. The size of a clone is reported for some rows only, either as once, few or many, or as a class for expanded clones.

>-|TRBV12-3/TRBV12-4
CASSPVQGHEQYF
>-|TRBV19
CASSLDPNEQFF
>-|TRBV7-9
CASSSPGQGSSGANVLTF
>-|TRBV4-1
CASSQGTSVSYEQYF
>-|TRBV28
CASSLSNRGETQYF
>-|TRBV6-5
CASSTTGTTKGEQYF
>-|TRBV7-8
CASSLRQGRNEQYF
>-|TRBV2
CASSTGLAGYEQYF
>-|TRBV7-2
CASSITSGSTDTQYF
>once|TRBV24-1
CATSDSHRGRGNEKLFF
>-|TRBV20-1
CSASFPDLEKLFF
>-|TRBV10-1
CASSVEGVTEAFF
>once|TRBV12-3/TRBV12-4
CASSSHGQGEAFF
>-|TRBV29-1
CSLASTGYNEQFF
>once|TRBV12-5
CASLRGGTHTDTQYF
>-|TRBV4-2
CASSQDGQGAWYGYTF
>-|TRBV30
CAWSADYEQFF
>-|TRBV3-1/TRBV3-2
CASSSKTSGDAKNIQYF
>few|TRBV9
CASSLGQGNTEAFF
>-|TRBV5-1
CASSHTGDTEAFF
>-|TRBV19
CASAPGFNGNTFEAFF